A single sample gave rise to the 17 T cell receptor beta chains below, sequenced in a study of T cells after yellow fever vaccination. Each CDR3 protein gets one entry after TCRdb re-called the 5' RACE reads with MiXCR. Of under 600,000 distinct CDR3 sequences listed, 20% to 25% are singletons. This specimen was PBMCs, taken 21 days after the first yellow fever vaccination. The receptors come from a man between 18 and 35 years old who received the YFV17D yellow fever vaccine.

This clonotype occurred many times. V gene TRBV4-3 combines with J gene TRBJ2-3, with D tentatively TRBD2 (5 bases). This CDR3 is built from 15 residues. Germline CDR1 reads LGHNA; CDR2 reads YSLEER. Deletions cut 4 bases from V and 0 bases from J, with 11 bases between. The CDR3 bases are TGCGCCAGCAGCCTAGAGGGCATGAGCACAGATACGCAGTATTTT. As protein: CASSLEGMSTDTQYF.

A few counts support this clonotype. V usage is TRBV29-1 and J usage is TRBJ2-3, with 8 bases that match TRBD2. Per germline, CDR1 SQVTM and CDR2 ANQGSEA. The V gene end was trimmed by 7 bases and the J gene end by 4 bases; junction bases not matched to a gene: 13. CDR3 size: 15 residues. The CDR3 reads CSAAGAVRGADTQYF. The CDR3 DNA reads TGCAGCGCAGCGGGGGCGGTCCGAGGGGCAGATACGCAGTATTTT.

J is TRBJ2-3 and V is TRBV7-2, with TRBD2 matching 9 bases. The CDR3 contains 16 residues. Germline loops: CDR1 SGHTA, CDR2 FQGNSA. The junction had 3 bases not matched to a gene; V was cut back by 2 bases and J by 0 bases. The CDR3 region is CASSLLAGPSTDTQYF. Written as DNA, the CDR3 is TGTGCCAGCAGCTTACTAGCGGGGCCCAGCACAGATACGCAGTATTTT.

The V call is TRBV15, the J call TRBJ2-5; D uncertain. V lost 1 base to trimming and J lost 3 bases, with 6 bases between them. The V gene's germline CDR1 is LNHNV and CDR2 YYDKDF (reference sequence). This CDR3 has 13 residues. The CDR3 spells CATSRVMKETQYF. CDR3 in DNA: TGTGCCACCAGCAGAGTCATGAAAGAGACCCAGTACTTC.

This clonotype was seen a few times. This chain uses TRBV7-9 with TRBJ2-1; 13 bases fit TRBD2. CDR1 and CDR2 (germline): SEHNR, FQNEAQ (reference sequence). V gave up 6 bases and J gave up 10 bases; unmatched junction bases: 9. CDR3 length: 15 residues. CDR3 residues: CASRLTSGGAREQFF. The CDR3 DNA reads TGTGCCAGCAGACTTACTAGCGGGGGGGCCCGGGAGCAGTTCTTC.

This clonotype was picked up a small number of times. The chain links TRBV20-1 to TRBJ2-2; TRBD1 aligns across 9 bases. The CDR3 has 16 amino acids. In germline, CDR1 is DFQATT, CDR2 SNEGSKA (reference sequence). Unmatched junction bases numbered 3, after V lost 0 bases and J lost 1 base. The CDR3 reads CSARDRTGVNTGELFF. DNA for the CDR3: TGCAGTGCTAGAGATCGGACAGGGGTGAACACCGGGGAGCTGTTTTTT.

This clonotype was counted between two and nine times. The gene calls are TRBV5-1 and TRBJ1-4, with D tentatively TRBD1 (6 bases). V gave up 2 bases and J gave up 2 bases, with 16 bases separating them. Germline CDR1 and CDR2: SGHRS and YFSETQ. The CDR3 spans 17 residues. DNA for the CDR3: TGCGCCAGCAGCTTAGCAGGGGCCGGAGCTACTAATGAAAAACTGTTTTTT. Amino acids: CASSLAGAGATNEKLFF.

The rearrangement links TRBV5-6 to TRBJ2-7; the D gene is possibly TRBD1 (5 bases). V lost 8 bases, J lost 11 bases, and 20 bases lay in between. This CDR3 has 12 residues. Per the germline V gene, CDR1 is SGHDT and CDR2 is YYEEEE. The CDR3 DNA sequence: TGTGCCAGTAGCCTCACAAGGGGTGTAGAGTACGTC. It encodes CASSLTRGVEYV.

The rearrangement links TRBV6-1 to TRBJ2-1; D is tentatively TRBD1 or TRBD2 (6 bases each). This CDR3 is built from 14 residues. CDR1 MNHNS and CDR2 SASEGT come from the germline V gene. Trimming removed 3 bases from V and 6 bases from J, with 12 bases in between. CDR3 protein: CASSDGGLGNEQFF. The CDR3 nucleotides read TGTGCCAGCAGTGATGGGGGGCTCGGCAATGAGCAGTTCTTC.

There are a few counts of this clonotype. CDR3 loop: CASSLESGGSETQYF. The CDR3 DNA reads as TGTGCCAGCAGTTTGGAAAGCGGGGGATCGGAGACCCAGTACTTC. The J gene is TRBJ2-5, the V gene TRBV12-3 or TRBV12-4, with 8 bases aligning to TRBD2. Trimming took 3 bases from V and 5 from J; bases not matched to a gene: 8. This CDR3 comprises 15 residues.

The V gene is TRBV15, the J gene TRBJ1-1, with no clear D. The CDR3 consists of 16 residues. V lost 0 bases and J lost 3, with 14 bases in between. Germline V lookup: CDR1 LNHNV, CDR2 YYDKDF (reference sequence). In DNA, the CDR3 is TGTGCCACCAGCAGAGATCTAGTCGGAGGTGACACTGAAGCTTTCTTT. The encoded protein is CATSRDLVGGDTEAFF.

The chain links TRBV7-8 to TRBJ2-7, with TRBD1 matching 8 bases. The CDR3 extends over 14 amino acids. With V trimmed by 1 base and J by 6 bases, 5 bases remained unmatched. Looked up from germline, CDR1 is SGHVS and CDR2 is FQNEAQ. CDR3 residues: CASSLGTGFGEQYF. Written as DNA, the CDR3 is TGTGCCAGCAGCTTAGGGACAGGGTTTGGCGAGCAGTACTTC.

This clonotype was seen a handful of times. The chain has TRBV10-3 and TRBJ2-7; D could derive from TRBD1 or TRBD2 (5 bases each). CDR3 length equals 12 residues. The V gene lost 3 bases and the J gene lost 6 bases, with 9 bases spanning the gap. Germline loops: CDR1 ENHRY, CDR2 SYGVKD. The CDR3 is CAISEGAGEQYF. The CDR3 DNA sequence: TGTGCCATCAGTGAAGGGGCGGGCGAGCAGTACTTC.

This chain connects TRBV6-6 to TRBJ2-4; tentatively, D is TRBD2 (5 bases). Germline V gene data show CDR1 as MNHNY and CDR2 as SVGAGI (reference sequence). This CDR3 spans 11 amino acids. The ends were cut back, 5 bases at V and 8 bases at J, with 7 bases in the middle. The CDR3 region has the DNA TGTGCCAGCAGTGGGCGGGACATTCAGTACTTC. It yields the protein CASSGRDIQYF.

This clonotype appeared a few times. This chain uses TRBV5-6 with TRBJ2-3; D tentatively fits TRBD1 or TRBD2 (6 bases each). Trimming took off 1 base at V and 3 bases at J, with 15 bases between the two ends. The CDR3 length is 16 residues. Germline loops: CDR1 SGHDT, CDR2 YYEEEE. CDR3 nucleotides: TGTGCCAGCAGCTTGTTGAGGGGGGCTAGAACAGATACGCAGTATTTT. Translating it yields CASSLLRGARTDTQYF.

This clonotype has only a few counts. The J gene is TRBJ2-4, the V gene TRBV4-1; D may be TRBD1 or TRBD2 (5 bases each). The germline V and J ends were trimmed by 8 bases and 6 bases, with 17 bases remaining between them. Germline assignment: CDR1 MGHRA and CDR2 YSYEKL. CDR3 length: 14 residues. The CDR3 loop reads CASRDDTFGNIQYF. The DNA of the CDR3 is TGCGCCAGCCGGGACGACACGTTTGGAAACATTCAGTACTTC.

This clonotype was counted at least ten times. The V call is TRBV6-5, the J call TRBJ2-2; 8 positions match TRBD2. The CDR3 consists of 15 residues. The trim removed 4 bases at V and 4 bases at J, leaving 5 bases unmatched. The germline CDR1 and CDR2 sequences are MNHEY and SVGAGI. Here the CDR3 reads CASSSTGGVTGELFF. Here the CDR3 DNA reads TGTGCCAGCAGTTCCACGGGGGGGGTCACCGGGGAGCTGTTTTTT.